A selection of T cell receptor beta chains follows, all from one sample in a study of blood T cell repertoires in COVID-19. Libraries were prepared by immunoSEQ multiplex PCR; TCRdb keeps only in-frame clonotypes and omits some of them. The table includes approximately 130,000 clones, 80% to 85% detected once. Sample: PBMCs or T cells enriched from blood (not recorded which). The receptors here all came from a man aged 30 to 39 who had recovered from COVID-19. Each CDR3 is given without its conserved first and last residue. The order of the fields is J gene, V gene, CDR3 protein.

J gene: TRBJ1-1; V gene: TRBV27; CDR3 protein: ASSLSTHNRGAVTEAF
J gene: TRBJ1-5; V gene: TRBV10-3; CDR3 protein: AISEGQAQGNQPQH
J gene: TRBJ2-5; V gene: TRBV6-5; CDR3 protein: ASSYSRSSGDETQY
J gene: TRBJ1-5; V gene: TRBV15; CDR3 protein: ATSRDGQNQPQH
J gene: TRBJ2-1; V gene: TRBV6-4; CDR3 protein: ASSKLAGMGSNEQF
J gene: TRBJ2-7; V gene: TRBV6-5; CDR3 protein: ASSPDRARTYEQY
J gene: TRBJ2-3; V gene: TRBV18; CDR3 protein: ASSPSGTSYADTQY
J gene: TRBJ1-3; V gene: TRBV5-6; CDR3 protein: ASSPDRGSGNTIY
J gene: TRBJ2-1; V gene: TRBV7-8; CDR3 protein: ASNKGLGNEQF
J gene: TRBJ2-3; V gene: TRBV6-5; CDR3 protein: ASRGGQGRTDTQY
J gene: TRBJ1-1; V gene: TRBV24-1; CDR3 protein: ATSARGGDTEAF
J gene: TRBJ2-2; V gene: TRBV5-4; CDR3 protein: ASSLARAGGELF
J gene: TRBJ1-5; V gene: TRBV27; CDR3 protein: ASSEGGTGGGTQH
J gene: TRBJ2-2; V gene: TRBV5-4; CDR3 protein: ASSLAQGQNTGELF
J gene: TRBJ2-2; V gene: TRBV15; CDR3 protein: ATSWTENTGELF
J gene: TRBJ2-3; V gene: TRBV5-1; CDR3 protein: ASSPSGSTDTQY
J gene: TRBJ2-7; V gene: TRBV29-1; CDR3 protein: SVEAPSTGESSYEQY
J gene: TRBJ2-2; V gene: TRBV19; CDR3 protein: ASSWEAGARGTGELF
J gene: TRBJ2-1; V gene: TRBV6-5; CDR3 protein: ASTNSNEQF
J gene: TRBJ2-1; V gene: TRBV12-5; CDR3 protein: ASAIGTSGRGDEQF
J gene: TRBJ1-6; V gene: TRBV14; CDR3 protein: ASSQRKPTSYNSPLH
J gene: TRBJ2-7; V gene: TRBV5-1; CDR3 protein: ASSPYKTNEQY
J gene: TRBJ2-5; V gene: TRBV5-6; CDR3 protein: ASSLRGGETQY
J gene: TRBJ2-5; V gene: TRBV29-1; CDR3 protein: SVRTPQETQY
J gene: TRBJ2-5; V gene: TRBV24-1; CDR3 protein: ATSGTGNQETQY
J gene: TRBJ2-5; V gene: TRBV2; CDR3 protein: ASSAGRQGETQY